This T cell receptor (beta chain) was obtained from a study of OX40 agonist ivuxolimab in advanced cancers. Study observations and caveats: CD4+ and CD8+ blood T cells expanded clonally by week 6 at 0.1 to 3.0 mg/kg.

Regarding this clone: Its antigen is unidentified.

The protocol was immunoSEQ multiplex PCR, while the TCRdb copy is restricted to in-frame clones and leaves out a portion. The sample lists some 98,000 clones, 85% to 95% occurring once. The germline V gene has CDR1 MNHNY and CDR2 SVGAGI (reference sequence). The length of the CDR3 is 13 residues. The germline V and J ends were trimmed by 6 bases and 2 bases, with 5 bases remaining between them. Here the sequenced sample was CD4+ or CD8+ T cells sorted from blood, taken in a trial of the OX40 agonist ivuxolimab. The source of this sequence is an adult with an advanced solid tumor such as melanoma, head and neck, liver or kidney cancer. The chain has TRBV6-6 and TRBJ2-6; D gene ambiguous. In nucleotides, the CDR3 is TGTGCCAGCAGAGGTACTGGGGCCAACGTCCTGACTTTC. This sequence encodes CASRGTGANVLTF.